Below, one TCR beta chain is given with its context. Sequencing used immunoSEQ multiplex PCR; TCRdb keeps in-frame clones, though not all of them. The sample consists of some 150,000 clones, about 83% of them appearing once. This specimen belongs to a study of blood T cell repertoires in COVID-19. The CDR3 consists of 14 residues. Germline values: CDR1 MDHEN, CDR2 SYDVKM. V was cut by 9 bases and J by 0 bases, with 9 bases left in between. Sample: peripheral blood. The chain carries TRBV28 and TRBJ2-6; D is unclear. This clonotype was obtained from a man aged 35 to 55 who had recovered from COVID-19. The CDR3 nucleotides read TGTGCCAGTTCACGAGACTCTGGGGCCAACGTCCTGACTTTC. Protein: CASSRDSGANVLTF.